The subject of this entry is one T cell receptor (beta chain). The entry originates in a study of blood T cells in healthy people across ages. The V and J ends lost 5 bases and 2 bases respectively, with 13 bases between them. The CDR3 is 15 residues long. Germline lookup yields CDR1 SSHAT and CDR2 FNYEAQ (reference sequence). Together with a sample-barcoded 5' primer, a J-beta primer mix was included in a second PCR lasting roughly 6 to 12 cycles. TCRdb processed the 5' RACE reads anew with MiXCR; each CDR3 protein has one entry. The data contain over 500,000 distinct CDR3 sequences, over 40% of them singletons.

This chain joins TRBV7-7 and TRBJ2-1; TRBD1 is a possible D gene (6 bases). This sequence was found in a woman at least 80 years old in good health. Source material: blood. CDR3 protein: CASSLETGPYNEQFF. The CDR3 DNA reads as TGTGCCAGCAGCCTAGAGACAGGCCCCTACAATGAGCAGTTCTTC.